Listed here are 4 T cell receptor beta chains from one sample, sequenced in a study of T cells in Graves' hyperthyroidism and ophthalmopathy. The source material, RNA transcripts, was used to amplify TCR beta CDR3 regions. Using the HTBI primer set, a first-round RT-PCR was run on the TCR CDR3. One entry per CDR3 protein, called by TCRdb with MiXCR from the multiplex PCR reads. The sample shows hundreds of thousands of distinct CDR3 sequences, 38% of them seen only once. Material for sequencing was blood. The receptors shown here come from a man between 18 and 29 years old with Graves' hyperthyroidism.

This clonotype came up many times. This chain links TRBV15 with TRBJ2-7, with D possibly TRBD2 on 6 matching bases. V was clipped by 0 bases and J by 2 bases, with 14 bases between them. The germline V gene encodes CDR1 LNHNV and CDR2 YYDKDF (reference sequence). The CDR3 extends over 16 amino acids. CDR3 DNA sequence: TGTGCCACCAGCAGAGAGGGGGGAGTACCTACCTACGAGCAGTACTTC. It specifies CATSREGGVPTYEQYF.

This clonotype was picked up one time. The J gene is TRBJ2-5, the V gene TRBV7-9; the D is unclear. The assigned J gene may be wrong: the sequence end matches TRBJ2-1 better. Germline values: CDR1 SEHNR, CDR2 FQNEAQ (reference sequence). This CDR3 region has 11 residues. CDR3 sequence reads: CASSFKVEQFF. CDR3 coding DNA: TGTGCCAGCAGCTTCAAGGTTGAGCAGTTCTTC.

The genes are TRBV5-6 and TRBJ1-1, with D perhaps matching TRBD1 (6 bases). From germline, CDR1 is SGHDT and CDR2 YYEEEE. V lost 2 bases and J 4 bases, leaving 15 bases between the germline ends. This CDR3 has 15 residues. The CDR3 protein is CASSLPQGRVTEAFF. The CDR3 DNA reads TGTGCCAGCAGCTTACCACAGGGTCGGGTCACTGAAGCTTTCTTT.

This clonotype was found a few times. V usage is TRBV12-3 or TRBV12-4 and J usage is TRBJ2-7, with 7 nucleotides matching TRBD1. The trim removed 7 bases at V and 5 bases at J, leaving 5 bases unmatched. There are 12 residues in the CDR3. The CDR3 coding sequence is TGTGCCAGCAATCGACAGGGCCACGAGCAGTACTTC. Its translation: CASNRQGHEQYF.